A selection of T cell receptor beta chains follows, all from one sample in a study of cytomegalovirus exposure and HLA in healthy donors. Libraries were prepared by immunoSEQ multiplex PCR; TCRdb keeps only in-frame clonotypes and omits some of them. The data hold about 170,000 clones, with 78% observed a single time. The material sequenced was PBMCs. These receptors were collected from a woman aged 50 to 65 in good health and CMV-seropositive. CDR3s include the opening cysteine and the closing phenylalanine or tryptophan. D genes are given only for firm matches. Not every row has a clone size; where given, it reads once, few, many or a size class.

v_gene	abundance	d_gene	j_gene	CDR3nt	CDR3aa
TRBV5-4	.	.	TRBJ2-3	TGTGCCAGCAGCTTATCGACTAATCCTGGAGATACGCAGTATTTT	CASSLSTNPGDTQYF
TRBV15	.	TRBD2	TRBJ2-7	TGTGCCACCAGCGGAAGGGCGGGGGATACCTACGAGCAGTACTTC	CATSGRAGDTYEQYF
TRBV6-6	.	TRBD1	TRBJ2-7	TGTGCCAGCAATCCGACAGGGATGGAGAACGAGCAGTACTTC	CASNPTGMENEQYF
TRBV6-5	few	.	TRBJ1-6	TGTGCCAGCAGTTACAAAGGGGACTATAATTCACCCCTCCACTTT	CASSYKGDYNSPLHF
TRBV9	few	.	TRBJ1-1	TGTGCCAGCGGGGGGGGGAACACTGAAGCTTTCTTT	CASGGGNTEAFF
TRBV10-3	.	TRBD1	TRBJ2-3	TGTGCCCACGCAGGGGGCGAGGGGACAGATACGCAGTATTTT	CAHAGGEGTDTQYF
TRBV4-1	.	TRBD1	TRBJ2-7	TGCGCCAGCAGCCAAGAAACCGACAGGGACCGCCAAGGCTACGAGCAGTACTTC	CASSQETDRDRQGYEQYF
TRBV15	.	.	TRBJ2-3	TGTGCCACCCAAGATAAATACCCCCGGGGGTGGGGAGATACGCAGTATTTT	CATQDKYPRGWGDTQYF
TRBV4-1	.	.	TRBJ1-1	TGCGCCAGCAGCCAAGAAGGAGGCGGCCTTGCGAACACTGAAGCTTTCTTT	CASSQEGGGLANTEAFF
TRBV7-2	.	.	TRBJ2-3	TGTGCCAGCAGCTTAGGGAGGTGGCAGTCCACAGATACGCAGTATTTT	CASSLGRWQSTDTQYF
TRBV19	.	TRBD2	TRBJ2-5	TGTGCCAGTAGCGGGGGGGGACTAGCGGAAGAGACCCAGTACTTC	CASSGGGLAEETQYF
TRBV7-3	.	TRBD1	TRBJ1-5	TGTGCCAGCAGCTCCCGGGACAGGGCATATCAGCCCCAGCATTTT	CASSSRDRAYQPQHF
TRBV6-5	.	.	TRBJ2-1	TGTGCCAGCTTGAACATCTACAATGAGCAGTTCTTC	CASLNIYNEQFF
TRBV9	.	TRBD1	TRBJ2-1	TGTGCCAGCAGCGTTTACAGGGGACCGGGGAATGAGCAGTTCTTC	CASSVYRGPGNEQFF
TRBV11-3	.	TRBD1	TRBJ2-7	TGTGCCAGCACACGGACCCCGGGACAGGGGCACGAGCAGTACTTC	CASTRTPGQGHEQYF
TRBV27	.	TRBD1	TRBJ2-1	TGTGCCAGCAGTTTGTTGCCCGGGACAGGGGGCGAATCCTACAATGAGCAGTTCTTC	CASSLLPGTGGESYNEQFF
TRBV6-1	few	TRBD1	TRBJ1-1	TGTGCCAGCAGTGCAGGGGGTGAAGCTTTCTTT	CASSAGGEAFF
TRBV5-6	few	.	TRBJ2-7	TGTGCCAGCAGCAATCTCTACGAGCAGTACTTC	CASSNLYEQYF
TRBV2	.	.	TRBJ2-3	TGTGCCAGCACCCCGGGACTCTGGACGGATACGCAGTATTTT	CASTPGLWTDTQYF
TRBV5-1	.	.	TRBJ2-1	TGCGCCAGCAGCGCGGGACAGATAGCGGCCGAGCAGTTCTTC	CASSAGQIAAEQFF
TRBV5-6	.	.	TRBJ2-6	TGTGCCAGCAGCGAACTGGTCTCTGGGGCCAACGTCCTGACTTTC	CASSELVSGANVLTF
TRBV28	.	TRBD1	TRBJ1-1	TGTGCCAGCCATATCTATGGACAGGGCGTTAGGACTGAAGCTTTCTTT	CASHIYGQGVRTEAFF
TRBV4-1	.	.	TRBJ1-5	TGCGCCAGCAGCCAGATGTGGGGGGAAGGTCAGCCCCAGCATTTT	CASSQMWGEGQPQHF